These 2 T cell receptor beta chains came from one sample sequenced in a study of tumor-infiltrating lymphocytes in localized non-small cell lung cancer. Only in-frame clones appear in the TCRdb table, and some are missing; sequencing was by immunoSEQ multiplex PCR. The sample yields about 8,500 clones, 60% to 80% seen once. Sequencing was carried out using uninvolved lung tissue not adjacent to the tumor. These receptors were taken from a human donor with non-small cell lung cancer.

The sample holds one count of this clone. V is TRBV9 and J is TRBJ2-1; D is possibly TRBD1 (6 bases). The V gene lost 2 bases and the J gene lost 10 bases, with 16 bases spanning the gap. The germline V gene has CDR1 SGDLS and CDR2 YYNGEE. The CDR3 is 14 amino acids. The CDR3 bases are TGTGCCAGCAGCGTGGGGGCTAGTGAATGGGAGCAGTTCTTC. Its protein is CASSVGASEWEQFF.

The chain employs TRBV7-3 and TRBJ2-2; tentative D call: TRBD2 (6 bases). This CDR3 spans 17 amino acids. V lost 4 bases, J lost 4 bases, and 19 bases lay in between. The germline V gene encodes CDR1 SGHTA and CDR2 FQGTGA. For the CDR3, the DNA is TGTGCCAGCAGCTCTCCGGGAGCCCAGGGCTTCACCGGGGAGCTGTTTTTT. Translated, it gives CASSSPGAQGFTGELFF. The full variable domain, completed using reference TRBV7-3 and TRBJ2-2, is GAGVSQTPSNKVTEKGKYVELRCDPISGHTALYWYRQSLGQGPEFLIYFQGTGAADDSGLPNDRFFAVRPEGSVSTLKIQRTERGDSAVYLCASSSPGAQGFTGELFFGEGSRLTVL.